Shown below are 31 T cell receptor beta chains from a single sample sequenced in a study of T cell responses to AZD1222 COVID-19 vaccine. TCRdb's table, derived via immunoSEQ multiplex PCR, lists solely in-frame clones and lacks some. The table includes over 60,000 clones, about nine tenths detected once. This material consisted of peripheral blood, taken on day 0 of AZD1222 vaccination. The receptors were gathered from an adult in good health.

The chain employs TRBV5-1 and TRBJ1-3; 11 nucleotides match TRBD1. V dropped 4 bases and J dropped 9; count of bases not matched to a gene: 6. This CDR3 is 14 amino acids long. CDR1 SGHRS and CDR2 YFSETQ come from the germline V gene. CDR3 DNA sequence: TGCGCCAGCAGCCCCGGGACAGGGGGATCCACCATATATTTT. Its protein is CASSPGTGGSTIYF. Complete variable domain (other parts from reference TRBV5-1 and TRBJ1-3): KAGVTQTPRYLIKTRGQQVTLSCSPISGHRSVSWYQQTPGQGLQFLFEYFSETQRNKGNFPGRFSGRQFSNSRSEMNVSTLELGDSALYLCASSPGTGGSTIYFGEGSWLTVV.

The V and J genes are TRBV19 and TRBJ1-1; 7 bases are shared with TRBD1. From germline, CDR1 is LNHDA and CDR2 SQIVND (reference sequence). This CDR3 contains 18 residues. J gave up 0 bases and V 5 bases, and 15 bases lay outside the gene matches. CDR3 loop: CASSRTGLPLLMNTEAFF. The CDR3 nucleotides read TGTGCCAGTAGTCGGACAGGACTGCCGCTTCTTATGAACACTGAAGCTTTCTTT.

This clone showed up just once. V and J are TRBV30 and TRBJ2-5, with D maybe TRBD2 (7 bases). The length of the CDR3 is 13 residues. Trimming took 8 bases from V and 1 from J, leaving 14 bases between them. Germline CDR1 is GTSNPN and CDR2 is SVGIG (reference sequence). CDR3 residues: CALGGGFQETQYF. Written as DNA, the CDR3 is TGTGCCCTGGGGGGGGGCTTCCAAGAGACCCAGTACTTC.

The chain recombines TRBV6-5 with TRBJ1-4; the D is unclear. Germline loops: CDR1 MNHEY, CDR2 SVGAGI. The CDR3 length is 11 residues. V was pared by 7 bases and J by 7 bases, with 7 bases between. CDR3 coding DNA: TGTGCCAGCATATGGGGTGAAAAACTGTTTTTT. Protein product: CASIWGEKLFF.

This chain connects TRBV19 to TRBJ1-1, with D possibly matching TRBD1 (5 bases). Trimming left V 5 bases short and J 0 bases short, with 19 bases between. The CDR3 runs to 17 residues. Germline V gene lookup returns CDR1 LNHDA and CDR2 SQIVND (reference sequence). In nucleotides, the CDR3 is TGTGCCAGTAGTGCTTCGCGGGGCTGGGGTGTGAACACTGAAGCTTTCTTT. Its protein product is CASSASRGWGVNTEAFF.

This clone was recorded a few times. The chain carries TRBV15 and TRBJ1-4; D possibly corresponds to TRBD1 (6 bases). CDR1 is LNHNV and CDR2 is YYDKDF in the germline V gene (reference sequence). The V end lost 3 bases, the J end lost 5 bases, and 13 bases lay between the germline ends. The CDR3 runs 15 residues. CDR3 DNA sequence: TGTGCCACCAGCAGGGGGCAGGGGAGCAATGAAAAACTGTTTTTT. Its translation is CATSRGQGSNEKLFF.

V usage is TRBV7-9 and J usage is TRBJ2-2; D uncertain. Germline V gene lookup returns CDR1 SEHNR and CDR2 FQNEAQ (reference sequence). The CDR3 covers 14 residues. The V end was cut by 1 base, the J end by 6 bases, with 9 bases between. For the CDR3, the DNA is TGTGCCAGCAGCTTAGACTCGAGGTCCGGGGAGCTGTTTTTT. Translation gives CASSLDSRSGELFF.

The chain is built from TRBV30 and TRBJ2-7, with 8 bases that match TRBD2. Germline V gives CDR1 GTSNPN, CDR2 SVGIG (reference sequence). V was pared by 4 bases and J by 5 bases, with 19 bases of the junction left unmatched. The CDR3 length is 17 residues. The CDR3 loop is CAWTPLAGGLLGNEQYF. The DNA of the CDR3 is TGTGCCTGGACACCCTTGGCGGGGGGCCTCCTCGGGAACGAGCAGTACTTC.

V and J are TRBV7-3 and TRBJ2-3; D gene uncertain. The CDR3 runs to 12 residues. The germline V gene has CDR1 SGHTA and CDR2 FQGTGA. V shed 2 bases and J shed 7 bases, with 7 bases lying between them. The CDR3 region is CASSLDFHTQYF. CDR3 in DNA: TGTGCCAGCAGCTTAGACTTCCATACGCAGTATTTT.

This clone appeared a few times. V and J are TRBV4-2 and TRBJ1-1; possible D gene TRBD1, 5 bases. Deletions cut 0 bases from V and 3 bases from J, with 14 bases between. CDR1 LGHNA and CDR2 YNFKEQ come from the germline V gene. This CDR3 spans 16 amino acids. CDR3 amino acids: CASSQDLGEGDTEAFF. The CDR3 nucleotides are TGTGCCAGCAGCCAAGATCTAGGGGAAGGGGACACTGAAGCTTTCTTT.

CDR3 nucleotide sequence: TGCAGCGTTGCTAAAGACAGGACTCACACAGATACGCAGTATTTT. It translates to CSVAKDRTHTDTQYF. The chain carries TRBV29-1 and TRBJ2-3; a possible D gene is TRBD1 (6 bases). The V end was cut by 4 bases, the J end by 2 bases, with 16 bases between. Germline V CDR1 and CDR2: SQVTM, ANQGSEA. The CDR3 extends over 15 amino acids.

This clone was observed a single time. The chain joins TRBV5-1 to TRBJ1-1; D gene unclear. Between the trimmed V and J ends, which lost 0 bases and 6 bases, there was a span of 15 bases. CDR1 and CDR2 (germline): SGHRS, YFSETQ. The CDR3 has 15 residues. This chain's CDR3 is CASSLAPGRRAEAFF. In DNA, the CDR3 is TGCGCCAGCAGCTTGGCTCCGGGCCGAAGGGCTGAAGCTTTCTTT.

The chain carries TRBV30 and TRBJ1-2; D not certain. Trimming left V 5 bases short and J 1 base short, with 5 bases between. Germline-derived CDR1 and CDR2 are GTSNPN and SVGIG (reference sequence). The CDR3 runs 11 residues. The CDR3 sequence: CAWANNYGYTF. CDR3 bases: TGTGCCTGGGCCAATAACTATGGCTACACCTTC.

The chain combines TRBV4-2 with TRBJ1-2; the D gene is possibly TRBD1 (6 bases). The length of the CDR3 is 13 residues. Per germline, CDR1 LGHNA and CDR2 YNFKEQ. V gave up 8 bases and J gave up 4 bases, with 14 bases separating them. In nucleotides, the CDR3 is TGTGCCAGCGGAAAGACAGGACTCTATGGCTACACCTTC. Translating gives CASGKTGLYGYTF.

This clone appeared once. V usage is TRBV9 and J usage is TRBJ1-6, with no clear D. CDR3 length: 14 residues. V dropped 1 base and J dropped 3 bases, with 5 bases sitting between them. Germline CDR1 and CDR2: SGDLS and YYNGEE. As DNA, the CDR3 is TGTGCCAGCAGCGTACAGAGCTATAATTCACCCCTCCACTTT. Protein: CASSVQSYNSPLHF.

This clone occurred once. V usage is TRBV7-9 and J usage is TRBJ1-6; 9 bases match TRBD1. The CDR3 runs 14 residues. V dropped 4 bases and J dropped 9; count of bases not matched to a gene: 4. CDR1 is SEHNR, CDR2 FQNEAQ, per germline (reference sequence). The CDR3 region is CASSWDRDGSPLHF. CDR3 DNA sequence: TGTGCCAGCAGCTGGGACAGGGACGGTTCACCCCTCCACTTT.

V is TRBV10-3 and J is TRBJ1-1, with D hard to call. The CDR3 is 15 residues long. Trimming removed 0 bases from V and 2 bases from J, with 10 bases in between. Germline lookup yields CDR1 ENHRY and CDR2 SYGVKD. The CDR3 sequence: CAISESMLGNTEAFF. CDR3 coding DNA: TGTGCCATCAGTGAGTCGATGTTGGGAAACACTGAAGCTTTCTTT.

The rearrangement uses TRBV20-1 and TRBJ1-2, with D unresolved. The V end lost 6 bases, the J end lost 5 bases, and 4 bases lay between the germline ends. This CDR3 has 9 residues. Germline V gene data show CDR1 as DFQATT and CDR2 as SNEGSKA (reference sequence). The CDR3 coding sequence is TGCAGTGCCAAATATGGCTACACCTTC. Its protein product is CSAKYGYTF.

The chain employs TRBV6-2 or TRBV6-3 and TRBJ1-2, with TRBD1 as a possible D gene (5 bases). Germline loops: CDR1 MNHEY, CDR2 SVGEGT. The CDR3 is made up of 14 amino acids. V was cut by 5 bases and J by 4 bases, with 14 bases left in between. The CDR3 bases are TGTGCCAGCAGTCCCCCGAGGGACCTCTATGGCTACACCTTC. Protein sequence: CASSPPRDLYGYTF.

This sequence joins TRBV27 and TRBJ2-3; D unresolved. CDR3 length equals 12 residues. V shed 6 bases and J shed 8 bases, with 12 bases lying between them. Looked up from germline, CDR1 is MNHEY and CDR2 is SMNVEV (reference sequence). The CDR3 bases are TGTGCCAGCAGGGGCCCCGTCGGTACGCAGTATTTT. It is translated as CASRGPVGTQYF.

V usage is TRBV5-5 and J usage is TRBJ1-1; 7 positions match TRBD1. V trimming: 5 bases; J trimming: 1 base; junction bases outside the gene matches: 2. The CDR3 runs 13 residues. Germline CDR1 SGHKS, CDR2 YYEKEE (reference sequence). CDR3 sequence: CASSRQGNTEAFF. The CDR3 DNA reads TGTGCCAGCAGTCGACAGGGGAACACTGAAGCTTTCTTT. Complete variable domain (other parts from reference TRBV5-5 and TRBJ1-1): DAGVTQSPTHLIKTRGQQVTLRCSPISGHKSVSWYQQVLGQGPQFIFQYYEKEERGRGNFPDRFSARQFPNYSSELNVNALLLGDSALYLCASSRQGNTEAFFGQGTRLTVV.

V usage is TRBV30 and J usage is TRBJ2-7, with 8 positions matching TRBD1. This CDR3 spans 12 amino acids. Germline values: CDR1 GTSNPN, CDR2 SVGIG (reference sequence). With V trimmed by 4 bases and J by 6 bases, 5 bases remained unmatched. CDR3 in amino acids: CAWTTTGAEQYF. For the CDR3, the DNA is TGTGCCTGGACCACGACAGGGGCCGAGCAGTACTTC.

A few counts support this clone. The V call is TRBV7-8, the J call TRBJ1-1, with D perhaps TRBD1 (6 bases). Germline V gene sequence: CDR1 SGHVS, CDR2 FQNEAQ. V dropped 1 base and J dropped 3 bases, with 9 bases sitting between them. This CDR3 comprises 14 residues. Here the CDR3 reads CASSLGRGYTEAFF. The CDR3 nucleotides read TGTGCCAGCAGCTTAGGCAGGGGTTACACTGAAGCTTTCTTT.

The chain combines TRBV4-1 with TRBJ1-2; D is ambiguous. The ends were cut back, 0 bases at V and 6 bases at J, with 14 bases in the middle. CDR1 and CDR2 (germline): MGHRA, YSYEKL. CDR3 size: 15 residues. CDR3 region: CASSQDALPSDGYTF. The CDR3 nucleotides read TGCGCCAGCAGCCAAGATGCTCTACCGTCGGATGGCTACACCTTC.

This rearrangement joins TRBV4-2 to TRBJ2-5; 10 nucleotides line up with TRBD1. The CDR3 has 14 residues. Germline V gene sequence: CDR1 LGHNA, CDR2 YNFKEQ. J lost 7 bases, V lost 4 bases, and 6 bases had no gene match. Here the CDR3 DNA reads TGTGCCAGCAGCCTACGAGGACAGGGGGGGACCCAGTACTTC. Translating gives CASSLRGQGGTQYF.

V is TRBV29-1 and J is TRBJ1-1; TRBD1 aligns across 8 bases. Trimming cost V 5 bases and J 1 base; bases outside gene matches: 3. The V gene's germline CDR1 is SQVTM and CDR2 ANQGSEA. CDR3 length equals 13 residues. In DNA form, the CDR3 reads TGCAGCGTTCTACAGGGGGGGAACACTGAAGCTTTCTTT. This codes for CSVLQGGNTEAFF.

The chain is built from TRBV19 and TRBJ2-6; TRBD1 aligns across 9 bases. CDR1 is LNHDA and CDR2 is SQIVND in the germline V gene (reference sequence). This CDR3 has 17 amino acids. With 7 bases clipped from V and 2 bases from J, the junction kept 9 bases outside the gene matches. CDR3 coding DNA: TGTGCCAGTATCCGAGCGGGACAGGGTGCTGGGGCCAACGTCCTGACTTTC. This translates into CASIRAGQGAGANVLTF.

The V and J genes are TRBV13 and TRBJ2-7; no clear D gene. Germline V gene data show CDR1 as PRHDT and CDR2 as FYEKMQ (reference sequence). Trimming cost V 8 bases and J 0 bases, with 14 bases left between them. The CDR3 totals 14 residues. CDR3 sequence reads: CASVQGRISYEQYF. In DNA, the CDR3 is TGTGCCAGCGTCCAAGGCAGGATCTCCTACGAGCAGTACTTC.

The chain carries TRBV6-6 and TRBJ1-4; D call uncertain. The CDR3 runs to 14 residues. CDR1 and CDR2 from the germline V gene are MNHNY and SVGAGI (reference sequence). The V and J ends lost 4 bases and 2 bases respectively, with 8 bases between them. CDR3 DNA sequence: TGTGCCAGCAGTTTCACGGGGACTAATGAAAAACTGTTTTTT. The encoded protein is CASSFTGTNEKLFF.

The CDR3 DNA sequence: TGTGCCAGCAGCTCTACAGGGGGTAGAGGGCAGCCCCAGCATTTT. The encoded protein is CASSSTGGRGQPQHF. The J gene is TRBJ1-5, the V gene TRBV7-9, with TRBD1 matching 8 bases. J lost 7 bases, V lost 4 bases, and 9 bases had no gene match. Germline V CDR1 and CDR2: SEHNR, FQNEAQ (reference sequence). The CDR3 sequence is 15 residues long.

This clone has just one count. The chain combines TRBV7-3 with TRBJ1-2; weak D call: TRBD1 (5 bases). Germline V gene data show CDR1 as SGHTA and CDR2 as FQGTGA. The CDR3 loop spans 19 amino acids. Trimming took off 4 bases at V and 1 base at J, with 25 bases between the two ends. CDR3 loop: CASSSNRWIGRHFNYGYTF. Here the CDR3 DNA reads TGTGCCAGCAGCTCAAACAGGTGGATCGGCCGACACTTTAACTATGGCTACACCTTC.